The 11 T cell receptor beta chains reported below all come from one sample, sequenced in a study of beta chain features in type 1 diabetes. Since all of the isolated RNA was reverse transcribed, expressed TCRB transcripts were what got sequenced. Measured with immunoSEQ multiplex PCR; TCRdb has only the in-frame clones, and not every one. This sample yields roughly 250,000 clones, of which 9.6% are seen a single time; 0.03% to 0.035% belongs to the top ten. The sample comprised naive CD4+ T cells from blood. Receptors were obtained from a woman aged 18-29 years in good health.

This clone has just a few counts. This chain links TRBV6-1 with TRBJ1-5; D is ambiguous. The CDR3 sequence is 13 residues long. The germline CDR1 and CDR2 sequences are MNHNS and SASEGT. Trimming took 6 bases from V and 1 from J, leaving 7 bases between them. The DNA of the CDR3 is TGTGCCAGCAGAATACAAAGCAATCAGCCCCAGCATTTT. Translated: CASRIQSNQPQHF.

This clone was recorded a few times. The chain joins TRBV5-1 to TRBJ1-2, with 8 bases matching TRBD1. V lost 3 bases, J lost 5 bases, and 6 bases stayed unmatched. Germline V lookup: CDR1 SGHRS, CDR2 YFSETQ. CDR3 length equals 14 residues. CDR3 in DNA: TGCGCCAGCAGCTCCGGGACAGGTTCTTATGGCTACACCTTC. Amino acids: CASSSGTGSYGYTF.

This clone was seen only a few times. The rearrangement uses TRBV6-6 and TRBJ2-2; TRBD1 aligns across 9 bases. Per germline, CDR1 MNHNY and CDR2 SVGAGI (reference sequence). V lost 4 bases and J lost 1; bases outside the gene matches: 1. The CDR3 sequence is 15 residues long. The CDR3 sequence: CASSLGQGNTGELFF. CDR3 bases: TGTGCCAGCAGTTTGGGACAGGGGAACACCGGGGAGCTGTTTTTT.

V and J are TRBV30 and TRBJ1-1; D gene uncertain. This CDR3 has 13 residues. The germline V and J ends were trimmed by 2 bases and 1 base, with 8 bases remaining between them. Germline V gene lookup returns CDR1 GTSNPN and CDR2 SVGIG (reference sequence). The CDR3 sequence is CAWSSTRNTEAFF. CDR3 nucleotide sequence: TGTGCCTGGAGTTCGACAAGGAACACTGAAGCTTTCTTT.

This clone was seen only a few times. This rearrangement joins TRBV18 to TRBJ1-1; no firm D call. The CDR3 has 15 amino acids. Trimming pared 3 bases from V and 0 bases from J, leaving 11 bases between. Germline lookup yields CDR1 KGHSH and CDR2 LQKENI. The CDR3 loop is CASSPASQLNTEAFF. The DNA of the CDR3 is TGTGCCAGCTCACCGGCTTCACAGTTGAACACTGAAGCTTTCTTT.

The genes are TRBV21-1 and TRBJ1-1; TRBD1 is the table's D call, not checked against the DNA. TRBV21-1 is noted as a pseudogene. The CDR3 length is 16 residues. The CDR3 DNA reads TGTGCCAGCAGCAGGAACAGGGGTCTAAGGGACACTGAAGCTTTCTTT. Protein sequence: CASSRNRGLRDTEAFF.

This sequence joins TRBV6-5 and TRBJ1-1; no definite D call. This CDR3 has 13 residues. V was trimmed by 5 bases and J by 4 bases, leaving 11 bases between them. CDR1 is MNHEY, CDR2 SVGAGI, per germline. CDR3 nucleotide sequence: TGTGCCAGCAGTCCTGCCGTCGGCACTGAAGCTTTCTTT. Protein product: CASSPAVGTEAFF.

This clone was seen more than once but under ten times. The genes are TRBV11-2 and TRBJ1-5, with D tentatively TRBD1 (6 bases). The CDR3 runs to 15 residues. In germline, CDR1 is SGHAT, CDR2 FQNNGV. Deletions cut 2 bases from V and 6 bases from J, with 14 bases between. The CDR3 DNA reads TGTGCCAGCAGCTTAAAGGCGGGGGGCTCTCAGCCCCAGCATTTT. Translation gives CASSLKAGGSQPQHF. The whole variable domain, filled in from reference TRBV11-2 and TRBJ1-5, reads EAGVAQSPRYKIIEKRQSVAFWCNPISGHATLYWYQQILGQGPKLLIQFQNNGVVDDSQLPKDRFSAERLKGVDSTLKIQPAKLEDSAVYLCASSLKAGGSQPQHFGDGTRLSIL.

This CDR3 is CASSVGVGQGLWGYTF. The CDR3 DNA reads TGTGCCAGCAGCGTAGGCGTCGGACAGGGATTATGGGGCTACACCTTC. The chain employs TRBV9 and TRBJ1-2; 8 bases line up with TRBD1. The V gene end was trimmed by 0 bases and the J gene end by 8 bases; junction bases not matched to a gene: 12. From germline, CDR1 is SGDLS and CDR2 YYNGEE. This CDR3 has 16 residues.

This clone was detected a few times. This chain joins TRBV9 and TRBJ2-4, with 8 bases aligning to TRBD2. V shed 2 bases and J 5 bases; nucleotides not matched to a gene: 6. There are 15 residues in the CDR3. Germline CDR1 is SGDLS and CDR2 is YYNGEE. The CDR3, as DNA: TGTGCCAGCAGCGTGAGCGGGAGTATGGAAAACATTCAGTACTTC. It encodes CASSVSGSMENIQYF.

The chain carries TRBV5-1 and TRBJ1-1; D gene unclear. V was trimmed by 0 bases and J by 0 bases, leaving 9 bases between them. The CDR3 sequence is 15 residues long. Germline V gene sequence: CDR1 SGHRS, CDR2 YFSETQ. This CDR3 reads CASSLASGMNTEAFF. Here the CDR3 DNA reads TGCGCCAGCAGCTTGGCCTCGGGTATGAACACTGAAGCTTTCTTT.